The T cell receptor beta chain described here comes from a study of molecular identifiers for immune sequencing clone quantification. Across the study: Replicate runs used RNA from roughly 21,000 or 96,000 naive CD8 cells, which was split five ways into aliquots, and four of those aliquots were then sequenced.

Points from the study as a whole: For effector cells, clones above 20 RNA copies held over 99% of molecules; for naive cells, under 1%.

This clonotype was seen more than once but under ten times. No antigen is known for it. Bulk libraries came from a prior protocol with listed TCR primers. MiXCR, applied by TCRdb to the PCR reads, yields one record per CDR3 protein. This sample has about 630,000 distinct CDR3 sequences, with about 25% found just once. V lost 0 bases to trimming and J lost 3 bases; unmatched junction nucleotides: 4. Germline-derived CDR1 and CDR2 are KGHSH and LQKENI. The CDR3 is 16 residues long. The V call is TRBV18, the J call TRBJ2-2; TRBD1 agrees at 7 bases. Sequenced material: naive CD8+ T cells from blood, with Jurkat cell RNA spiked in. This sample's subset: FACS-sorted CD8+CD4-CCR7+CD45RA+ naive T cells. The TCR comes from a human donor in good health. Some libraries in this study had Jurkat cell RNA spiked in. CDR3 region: CASSPPKGADTGELFF. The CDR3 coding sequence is TGTGCCAGCTCACCACCAAAGGGGGCGGACACCGGGGAGCTGTTTTTT.